This T cell receptor (beta chain) originates from a study of blood T cell repertoires in COVID-19. The protocol was immunoSEQ multiplex PCR, while the TCRdb copy is restricted to in-frame clones and leaves out a portion. Among approximately 160,000 clones listed, 75% to 90% were seen once. Categorization into cohorts depended on clinical history that participants reported. CDR3 length: 15 residues. Germline V gene data show CDR1 as KGHSY and CDR2 as FQNENV. The V gene end was trimmed by 4 bases and the J gene end by 4 bases; junction bases not matched to a gene: 6. The sample taken for sequencing was PBMCs or T cells enriched from blood (not recorded which). The chain employs TRBV16 and TRBJ1-4; 7 nucleotides align to TRBD1. This clonotype originated in a woman aged 45 to 65 who had recovered from COVID-19. The CDR3 loop reads CASSPRQGLNEKLFF. CDR3 DNA sequence: TGTGCCAGCAGCCCTAGACAGGGCCTTAATGAAAAACTGTTTTTT. Full variable domain (remainder filled in from reference TRBV16 and TRBJ1-4): GEEVAQTPKHLVRGEGQKAKLYCAPIKGHSYVFWYQQVLKNEFKFLISFQNENVFDETGMPKERFSAKCLPNSPCSLEIQATKLEDSAVYFCASSPRQGLNEKLFFGSGTQLSVL.